The 12 T cell receptor beta chains presented below share a single source sample, sequenced in a study of T cell changes during pregnancy in multiple sclerosis. Here immunoSEQ multiplex PCR was the method, and the copy in TCRdb shows in-frame clones only, minus some. The data contain fewer than 25,000 clones, 90% of them singletons. The sequencing here drew on CD8+ T cells from peripheral blood mononuclear cells, taken in the third trimester of pregnancy. The receptors here all came from a female donor in good health, enrolled as a control in a pregnancy study.

This clone came up once. V and J are TRBV15 and TRBJ1-5; a weak D match, TRBD1 (5 bases). CDR3 length: 14 amino acids. V lost 5 bases and J lost 2, with 10 bases in between. From germline, CDR1 is LNHNV and CDR2 YYDKDF (reference sequence). Here the CDR3 DNA reads TGTGCCACCAGCCCGTCGACAGGCAATCAGCCCCAGCATTTT. Its translation is CATSPSTGNQPQHF.

CDR3 bases: TGTGCCAGCTCCAGGGGGGGACAGGGTCCTGGCTACACCTTC. Its translation: CASSRGGQGPGYTF. The chain is built from TRBV27 and TRBJ1-2, with 9 bases matching TRBD1. Germline CDR1 MNHEY, CDR2 SMNVEV (reference sequence). Trimming took 8 bases from V and 7 from J; bases not matched to a gene: 11. The CDR3 sequence is 14 residues long.

The J gene is TRBJ2-5, the V gene TRBV5-6; 7 bases agree with TRBD2. Judging by the DNA end, TRBJ2-7 fits better; the J call may be wrong. The germline V gene encodes CDR1 SGHDT and CDR2 YYEEEE. The CDR3 totals 13 residues. The CDR3 protein is CASSRASGDEQYF. CDR3 sequence (DNA): TGTGCCAGCAGCCGGGCAAGCGGGGACGAGCAGTACTTC.

As DNA, the CDR3 is TGTGCCAGCAGCACCCTAAGTCCCGGACTAGCGGGGAAGAAAGATACGCAGTATTTT. Translating it yields CASSTLSPGLAGKKDTQYF. The chain is built from TRBV13 and TRBJ2-3; the match to TRBD2 covers 12 bases. Trimming cost V 5 bases and J 5 bases; bases outside gene matches: 17. The CDR3 contains 19 residues. Germline CDR1 is PRHDT and CDR2 is FYEKMQ (reference sequence). The whole variable domain, filled in from reference TRBV13 and TRBJ2-3, reads AAGVIQSPRHLIKEKRETATLKCYPIPRHDTVYWYQQGPGQDPQFLISFYEKMQSDKGSIPDRFSAQQFSDYHSELNMSSLELGDSALYFCASSTLSPGLAGKKDTQYFGPGTRLTVL.

CDR3 nucleotide sequence: TGTGCCAGCAGATCCTTGGGACAGGCCGGGGGCACCGGGGAGCTGTTTTTT. Encoded protein: CASRSLGQAGGTGELFF. The chain couples TRBV13 to TRBJ2-2; TRBD1 agrees at 8 bases. The CDR3 contains 17 residues. Germline CDR1 PRHDT, CDR2 FYEKMQ (reference sequence). Unmatched junction bases numbered 13, after V lost 6 bases and J lost 4 bases.

This clone was recorded once. V and J are TRBV4-1 and TRBJ2-7, with 15 bases identical to TRBD2. Germline V gene sequence: CDR1 MGHRA, CDR2 YSYEKL. This CDR3 comprises 15 residues. The V and J ends lost 3 bases and 5 bases, in that order; junction bases with no gene match: 2. CDR3 sequence reads: CASSHRTSGGDEQYF. CDR3 sequence (DNA): TGCGCCAGCAGCCACCGGACTAGCGGGGGGGACGAGCAGTACTTC.

This chain uses TRBV27 with TRBJ1-5, with D perhaps matching TRBD1 (5 bases). V dropped 1 base and J dropped 1 base, with 8 bases sitting between them. The CDR3 runs to 15 residues. Germline CDR1 is MNHEY and CDR2 is SMNVEV (reference sequence). In DNA, the CDR3 is TGTGCCAGCAGTTTATACAGGACCAGCAATCAGCCCCAGCATTTT. This encodes CASSLYRTSNQPQHF.

This sequence joins TRBV7-9 and TRBJ2-5; 7 nucleotides line up with TRBD2. CDR3 length: 16 residues. V lost 2 bases to trimming and J lost 1 base; unmatched junction nucleotides: 7. CDR1 is SEHNR, CDR2 FQNEAQ, per germline (reference sequence). DNA for the CDR3: TGTGCCAGCAGCTTACACGACCTAGCGGCCCAAGAGACCCAGTACTTC. Protein product: CASSLHDLAAQETQYF.

The chain uses TRBV6-1 and TRBJ2-2; D possibly corresponds to TRBD1 (6 bases). The ends were cut back, 8 bases at V and 3 bases at J, with 13 bases in the middle. The germline gives CDR1 MNHNS, CDR2 SASEGT. The CDR3 is made up of 14 amino acids. CDR3 protein: CASHKSGDTGELFF. Written as DNA, the CDR3 is TGTGCCAGCCACAAGTCAGGGGACACCGGGGAGCTGTTTTTT.

The genes are TRBV19 and TRBJ2-6; D is uncertain. The CDR3 loop spans 12 amino acids. Per germline, CDR1 LNHDA and CDR2 SQIVND (reference sequence). V was trimmed by 11 bases and J by 4 bases, leaving 9 bases between them. For the CDR3, the DNA is TGTGCCGGTACGTCCGGGGCCAACGTCCTGACTTTC. Translated: CAGTSGANVLTF.

The gene calls are TRBV7-3 and TRBJ2-1; TRBD1 matches at 7 bases. The CDR3 contains 15 residues. The V gene end was trimmed by 1 base and the J gene end by 2 bases; junction bases not matched to a gene: 2. Germline CDR1 is SGHTA and CDR2 is FQGTGA. In DNA form, the CDR3 reads TGTGCCAGCAGCTTAAGACAGGGCACCTACAATGAGCAGTTCTTC. Translated, it gives CASSLRQGTYNEQFF.

The chain's CDR3 is CASSQDLTPGSYTF. Here the CDR3 DNA reads TGCGCCAGCAGCCAAGATTTGACCCCGGGGAGCTACACCTTC. This rearrangement joins TRBV4-1 to TRBJ1-2; D remains ambiguous. The V gene lost 0 bases and the J gene lost 9 bases, with 14 bases spanning the gap. The V gene's germline CDR1 is MGHRA and CDR2 YSYEKL. The CDR3 has 14 amino acids.